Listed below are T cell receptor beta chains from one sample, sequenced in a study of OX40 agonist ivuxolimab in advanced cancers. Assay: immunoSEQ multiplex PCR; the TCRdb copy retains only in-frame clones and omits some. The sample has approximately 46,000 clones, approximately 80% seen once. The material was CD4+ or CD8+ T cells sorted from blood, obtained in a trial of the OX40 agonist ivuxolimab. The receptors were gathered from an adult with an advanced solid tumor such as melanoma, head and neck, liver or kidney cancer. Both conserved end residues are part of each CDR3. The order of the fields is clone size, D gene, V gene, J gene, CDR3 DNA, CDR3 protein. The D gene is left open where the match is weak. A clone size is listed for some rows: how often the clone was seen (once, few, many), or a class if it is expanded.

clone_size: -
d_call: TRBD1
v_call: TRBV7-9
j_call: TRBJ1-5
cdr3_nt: TGTGCCAGCAGCCGGACAGGAGGTTATAGCAATCAGCCCCAGCATTTT
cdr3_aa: CASSRTGGYSNQPQHF

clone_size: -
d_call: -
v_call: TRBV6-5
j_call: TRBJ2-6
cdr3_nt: TGTGCCAGCAGACTGACGCCCTCTGGGGCCAACGTCCTGACTTTC
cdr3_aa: CASRLTPSGANVLTF

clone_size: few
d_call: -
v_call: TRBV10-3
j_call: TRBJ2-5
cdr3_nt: TGTGCCATCAGCGAGGCAGGGTACCAAGAGACCCAGTACTTC
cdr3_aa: CAISEAGYQETQYF

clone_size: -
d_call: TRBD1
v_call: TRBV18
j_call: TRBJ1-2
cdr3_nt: TGTGCCAGCTCACACGACAGGGTAATCTATGGCTACACCTTC
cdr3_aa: CASSHDRVIYGYTF

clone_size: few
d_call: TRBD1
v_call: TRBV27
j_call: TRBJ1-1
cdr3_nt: TGTGCCAGCAGTTTACGCGAAGGGGGCCCCTATGGAGCTTTCTTT
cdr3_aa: CASSLREGGPYGAFF

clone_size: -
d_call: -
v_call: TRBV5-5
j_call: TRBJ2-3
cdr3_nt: TGTGCCAGCACCGTAGTCGCCTTTAGCACAGATACGCAGTATTTT
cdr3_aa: CASTVVAFSTDTQYF

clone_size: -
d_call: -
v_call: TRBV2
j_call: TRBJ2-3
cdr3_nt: TGTGCCAGCAGCAGGGCGTTCCTACGGAACACAGATACGCAGTATTTT
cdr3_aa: CASSRAFLRNTDTQYF

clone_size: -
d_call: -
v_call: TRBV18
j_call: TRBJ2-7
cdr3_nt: TGTGCCAGCTCACCAAGTACGGGTCTGTACTTC
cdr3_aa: CASSPSTGLYF

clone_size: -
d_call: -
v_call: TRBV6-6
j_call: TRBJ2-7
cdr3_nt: TGTGCCAGCAGCCCTCAGTACGAGCAGTACTTC
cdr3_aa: CASSPQYEQYF

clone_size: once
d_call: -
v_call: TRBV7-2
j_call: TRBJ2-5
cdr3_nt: TGTGCCAGCAGCACGTTACAGTACTTC
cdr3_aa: CASSTLQYF

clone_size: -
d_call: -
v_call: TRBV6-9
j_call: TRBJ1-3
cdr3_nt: TGTGCCAGTCGTAGCTCTGGAAACACCATATATTTT
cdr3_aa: CASRSSGNTIYF

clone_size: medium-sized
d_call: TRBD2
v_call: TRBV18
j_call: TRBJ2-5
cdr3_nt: TGTGCCAGCTCCCCTAGCGGGAGGCCCACCCTTTCCCAAGAGACCCAGTACTTC
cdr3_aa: CASSPSGRPTLSQETQYF

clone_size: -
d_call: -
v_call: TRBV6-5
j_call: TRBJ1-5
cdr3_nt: TGTGCCAGCAGTGAAGGGGGAGGGACCCAGCATTTT
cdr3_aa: CASSEGGGTQHF

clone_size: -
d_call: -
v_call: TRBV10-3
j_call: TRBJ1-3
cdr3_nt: TGTGCCATCAGGGGTCGCACTGGAAACACCATATATTTT
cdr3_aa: CAIRGRTGNTIYF

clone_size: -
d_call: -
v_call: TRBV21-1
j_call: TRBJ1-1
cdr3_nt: TGTGCCAGCATCCCCGAGAGGACAGAGAACACTGAAGCTTTCTTT
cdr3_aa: CASIPERTENTEAFF

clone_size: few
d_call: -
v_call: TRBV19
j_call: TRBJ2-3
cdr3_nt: TGTGCCAGTAGAGTGGAGGGCGGCAGGTGGACAGATACGCAGTATTTT
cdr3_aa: CASRVEGGRWTDTQYF

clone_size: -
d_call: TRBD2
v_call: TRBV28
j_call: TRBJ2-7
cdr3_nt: TGTGCCAGCAGTCTAGCGGGGATAAGCTCCTACGAGCAGTACTTC
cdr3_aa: CASSLAGISSYEQYF

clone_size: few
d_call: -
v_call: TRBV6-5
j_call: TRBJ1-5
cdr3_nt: TGTGCCAGCAGGCTAACCGGGGATCAGCCCCAGCATTTT
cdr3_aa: CASRLTGDQPQHF

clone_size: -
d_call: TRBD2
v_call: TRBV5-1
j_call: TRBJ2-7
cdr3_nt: TGCGCCAGCAGCGGGGGACTAGCGGGTTGGAAGCAGTACTTC
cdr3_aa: CASSGGLAGWKQYF

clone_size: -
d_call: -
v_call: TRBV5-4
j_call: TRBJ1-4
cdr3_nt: TGTGCCAGCGGTCTGCAGGCAACTAATGAAAAACTGTTTTTT
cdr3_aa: CASGLQATNEKLFF

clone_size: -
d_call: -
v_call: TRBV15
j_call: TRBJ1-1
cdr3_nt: TGTGCCACCAGCAGAGGGGGATGGGGTGGCACTGAAGCTTTCTTT
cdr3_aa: CATSRGGWGGTEAFF

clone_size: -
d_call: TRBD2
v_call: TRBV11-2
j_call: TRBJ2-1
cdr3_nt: TGTGCCAGCAGCCCCCGGACTAGCGATTACAATGAGCAGTTCTTC
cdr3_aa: CASSPRTSDYNEQFF

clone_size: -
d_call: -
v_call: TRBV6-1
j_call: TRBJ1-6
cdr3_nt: TGTGCCAGCAGTGAAGAGTGGAATTCACCCCTCCACTTT
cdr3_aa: CASSEEWNSPLHF

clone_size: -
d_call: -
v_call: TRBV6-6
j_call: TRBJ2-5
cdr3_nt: TGTGCCAGCGGACGCAACCAAGAGACCCAGTACTTC
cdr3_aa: CASGRNQETQYF

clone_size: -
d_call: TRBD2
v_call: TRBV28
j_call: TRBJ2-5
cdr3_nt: TGTGCCACCACCCTAGCGGGTGTACAAGAGACCCAGTACTTC
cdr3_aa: CATTLAGVQETQYF

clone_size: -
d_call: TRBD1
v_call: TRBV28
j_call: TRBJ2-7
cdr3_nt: TGTGCCAGCAGTCTAACCGGGACAGGGAACTACGAGCAGTACTTC
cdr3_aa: CASSLTGTGNYEQYF

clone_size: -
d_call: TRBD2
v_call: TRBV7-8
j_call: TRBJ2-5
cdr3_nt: TGTGCCAGCAGCCCCTCGAGGACTAGCGCTAAAGAGACCCAGTACTTC
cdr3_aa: CASSPSRTSAKETQYF

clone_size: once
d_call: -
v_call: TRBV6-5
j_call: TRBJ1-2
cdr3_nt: TGTGCCAGCAGGATCAGGGTTAACTATGGCTACACCTTC
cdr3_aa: CASRIRVNYGYTF

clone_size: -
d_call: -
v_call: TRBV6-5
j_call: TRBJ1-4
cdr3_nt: TGTGCCAGCAGTTATACCCAGACTAATGAAAAACTGTTTTTT
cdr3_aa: CASSYTQTNEKLFF

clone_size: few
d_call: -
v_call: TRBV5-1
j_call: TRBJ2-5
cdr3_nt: TGCGCCAGCAGCTTCCAACACAACTCGGAGACCCAGTACTTC
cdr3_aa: CASSFQHNSETQYF